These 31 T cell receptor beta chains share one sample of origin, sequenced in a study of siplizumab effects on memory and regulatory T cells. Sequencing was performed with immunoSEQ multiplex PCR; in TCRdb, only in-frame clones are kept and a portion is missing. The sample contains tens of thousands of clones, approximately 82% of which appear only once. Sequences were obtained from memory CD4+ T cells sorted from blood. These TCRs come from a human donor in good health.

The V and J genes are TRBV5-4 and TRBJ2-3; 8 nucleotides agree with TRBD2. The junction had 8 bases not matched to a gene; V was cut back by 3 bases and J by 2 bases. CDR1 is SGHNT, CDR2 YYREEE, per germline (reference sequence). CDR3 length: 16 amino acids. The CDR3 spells CASSSFTSGYTDTQYF. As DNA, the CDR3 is TGTGCCAGCAGCTCGTTTACTAGCGGATACACAGATACGCAGTATTTT. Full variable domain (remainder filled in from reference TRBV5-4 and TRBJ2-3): ETGVTQSPTHLIKTRGQQVTLRCSSQSGHNTVSWYQQALGQGPQFIFQYYREEENGRGNFPPRFSGLQFPNYSSELNVNALELDDSALYLCASSSFTSGYTDTQYFGPGTRLTVL.

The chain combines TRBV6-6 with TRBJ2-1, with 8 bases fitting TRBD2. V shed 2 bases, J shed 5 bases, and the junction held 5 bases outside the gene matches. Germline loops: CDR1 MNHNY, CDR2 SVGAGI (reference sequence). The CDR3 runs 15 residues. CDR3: CASSYAGGYNNEQFF. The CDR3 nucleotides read TGTGCCAGCAGTTACGCGGGAGGTTATAACAATGAGCAGTTCTTC.

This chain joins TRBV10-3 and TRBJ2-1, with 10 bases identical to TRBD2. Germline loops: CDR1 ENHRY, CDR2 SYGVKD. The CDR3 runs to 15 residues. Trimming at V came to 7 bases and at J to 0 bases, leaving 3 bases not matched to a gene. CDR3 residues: CAINERGGSYNEQFF. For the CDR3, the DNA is TGTGCCATCAACGAGCGGGGGGGCTCCTACAATGAGCAGTTCTTC.

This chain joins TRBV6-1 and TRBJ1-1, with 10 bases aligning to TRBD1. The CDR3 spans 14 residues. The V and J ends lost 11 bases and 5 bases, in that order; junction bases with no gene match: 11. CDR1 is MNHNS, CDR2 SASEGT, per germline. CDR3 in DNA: TGTGCCGGCATCCGGGACAGGGGATTAACTGAAGCTTTCTTT. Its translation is CAGIRDRGLTEAFF.

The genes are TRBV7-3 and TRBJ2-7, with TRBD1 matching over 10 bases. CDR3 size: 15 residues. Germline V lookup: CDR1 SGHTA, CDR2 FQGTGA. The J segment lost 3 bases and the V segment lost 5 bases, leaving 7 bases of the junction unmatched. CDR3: CASSREGQGYYEQYF. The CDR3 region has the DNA TGTGCCAGCAGCCGCGAGGGACAGGGGTACTACGAGCAGTACTTC.

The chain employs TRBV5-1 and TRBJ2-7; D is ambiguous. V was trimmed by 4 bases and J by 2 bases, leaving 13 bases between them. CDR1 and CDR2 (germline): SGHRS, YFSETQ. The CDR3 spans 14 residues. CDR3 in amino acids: CASSVSQAPYEQYF. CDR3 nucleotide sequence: TGCGCCAGCAGCGTGAGCCAGGCGCCCTACGAGCAGTACTTC. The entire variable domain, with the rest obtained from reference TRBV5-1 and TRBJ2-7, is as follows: KAGVTQTPRYLIKTRGQQVTLSCSPISGHRSVSWYQQTPGQGLQFLFEYFSETQRNKGNFPGRFSGRQFSNSRSEMNVSTLELGDSALYLCASSVSQAPYEQYFGPGTRLTVT.

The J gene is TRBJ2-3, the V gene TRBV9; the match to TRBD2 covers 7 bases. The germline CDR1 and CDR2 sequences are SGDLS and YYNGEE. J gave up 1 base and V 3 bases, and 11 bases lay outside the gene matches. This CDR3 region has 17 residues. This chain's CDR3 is CASSDGDQSGGTDTQYF. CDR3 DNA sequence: TGTGCCAGCAGCGATGGGGACCAAAGCGGGGGCACAGATACGCAGTATTTT.

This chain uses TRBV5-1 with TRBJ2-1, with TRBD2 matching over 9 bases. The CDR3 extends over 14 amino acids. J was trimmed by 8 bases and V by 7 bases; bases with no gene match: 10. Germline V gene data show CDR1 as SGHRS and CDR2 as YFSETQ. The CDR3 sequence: CASGEGLAGYEQFF. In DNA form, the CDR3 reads TGCGCCAGCGGGGAGGGCCTAGCGGGATATGAGCAGTTCTTC. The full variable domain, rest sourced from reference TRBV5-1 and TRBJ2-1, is KAGVTQTPRYLIKTRGQQVTLSCSPISGHRSVSWYQQTPGQGLQFLFEYFSETQRNKGNFPGRFSGRQFSNSRSEMNVSTLELGDSALYLCASGEGLAGYEQFFGPGTRLTVL.

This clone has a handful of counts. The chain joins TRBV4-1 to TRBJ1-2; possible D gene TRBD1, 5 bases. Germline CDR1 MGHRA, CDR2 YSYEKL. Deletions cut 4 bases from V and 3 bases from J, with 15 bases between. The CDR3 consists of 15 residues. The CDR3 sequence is CASSPGSGRDYGYTF. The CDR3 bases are TGCGCCAGCAGCCCGGGGTCAGGGAGGGACTATGGCTACACCTTC.

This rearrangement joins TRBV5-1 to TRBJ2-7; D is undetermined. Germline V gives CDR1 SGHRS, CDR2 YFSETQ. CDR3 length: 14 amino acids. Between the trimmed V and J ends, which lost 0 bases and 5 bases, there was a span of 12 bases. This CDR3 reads CASSLEAIAHEQYF. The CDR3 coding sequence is TGCGCCAGCAGCTTGGAGGCTATTGCCCACGAGCAGTACTTC.

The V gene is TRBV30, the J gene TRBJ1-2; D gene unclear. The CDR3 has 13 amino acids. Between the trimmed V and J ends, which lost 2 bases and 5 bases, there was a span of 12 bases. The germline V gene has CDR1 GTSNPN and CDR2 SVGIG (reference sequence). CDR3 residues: CAWSRAGLYGYTF. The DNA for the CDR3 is TGTGCCTGGAGTAGGGCTGGATTATATGGCTACACCTTC.

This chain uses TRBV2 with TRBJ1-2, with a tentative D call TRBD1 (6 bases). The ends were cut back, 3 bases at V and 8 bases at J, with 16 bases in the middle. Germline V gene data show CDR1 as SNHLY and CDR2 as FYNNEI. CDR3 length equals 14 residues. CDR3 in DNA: TGTGCCAGCAGTGACAGAGAGAGGGGGAGAGGCTACACCTTC. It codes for CASSDRERGRGYTF.

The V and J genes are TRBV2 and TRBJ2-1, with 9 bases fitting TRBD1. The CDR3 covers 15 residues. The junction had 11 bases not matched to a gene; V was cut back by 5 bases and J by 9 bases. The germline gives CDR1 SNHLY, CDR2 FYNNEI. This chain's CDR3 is CASSLRDRAVPEQFF. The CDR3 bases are TGTGCCAGCAGTCTCCGGGACAGGGCGGTCCCTGAGCAGTTCTTC.

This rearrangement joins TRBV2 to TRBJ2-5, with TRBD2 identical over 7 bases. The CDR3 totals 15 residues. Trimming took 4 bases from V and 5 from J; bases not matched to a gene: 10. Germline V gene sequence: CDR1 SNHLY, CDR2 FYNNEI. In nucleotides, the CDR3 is TGTGCCAGCAGTGTCTCGCGGGGGAGGTCCGAGACCCAGTACTTC. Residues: CASSVSRGRSETQYF.

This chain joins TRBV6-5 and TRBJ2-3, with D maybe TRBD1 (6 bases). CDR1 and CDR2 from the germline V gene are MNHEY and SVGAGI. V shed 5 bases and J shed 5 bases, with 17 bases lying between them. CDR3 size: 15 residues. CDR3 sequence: CASSPLRGWLDTQYF. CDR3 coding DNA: TGTGCCAGCAGTCCCCTCAGGGGTTGGTTAGATACGCAGTATTTT.

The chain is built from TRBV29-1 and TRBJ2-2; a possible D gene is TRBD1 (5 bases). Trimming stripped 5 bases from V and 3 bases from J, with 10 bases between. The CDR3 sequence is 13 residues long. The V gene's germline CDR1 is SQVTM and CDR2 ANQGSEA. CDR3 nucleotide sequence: TGCAGCGTTACAAGACAGTACACCGGGGAGCTGTTTTTT. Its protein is CSVTRQYTGELFF.

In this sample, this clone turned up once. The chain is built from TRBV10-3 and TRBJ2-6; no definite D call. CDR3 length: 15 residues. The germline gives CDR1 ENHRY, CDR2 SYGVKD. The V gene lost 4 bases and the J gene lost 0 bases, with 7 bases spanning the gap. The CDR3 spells CAISGDTSGANVLTF. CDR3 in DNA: TGTGCCATCAGTGGGGATACCTCTGGGGCCAACGTCCTGACTTTC.

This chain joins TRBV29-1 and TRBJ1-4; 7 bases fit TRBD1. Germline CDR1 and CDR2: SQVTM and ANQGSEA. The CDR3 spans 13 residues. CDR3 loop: CSGQVNSNEKLFF. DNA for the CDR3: TGCAGTGGACAGGTTAACTCCAATGAAAAACTGTTTTTT.

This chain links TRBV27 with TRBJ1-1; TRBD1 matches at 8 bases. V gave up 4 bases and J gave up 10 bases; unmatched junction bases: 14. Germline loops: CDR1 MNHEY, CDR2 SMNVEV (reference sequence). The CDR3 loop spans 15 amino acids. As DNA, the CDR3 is TGTGCCAGCAGTTCTTCACCCAGGGGGCAGGGGGTAGCTTTCTTT. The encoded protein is CASSSSPRGQGVAFF.

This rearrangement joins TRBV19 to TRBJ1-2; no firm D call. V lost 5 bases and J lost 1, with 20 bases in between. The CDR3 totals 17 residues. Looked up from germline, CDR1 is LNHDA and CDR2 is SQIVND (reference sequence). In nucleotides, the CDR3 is TGTGCCAGTAGTTCCAGATTCCAGCGCACGCTTAACTATGGCTACACCTTC. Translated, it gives CASSSRFQRTLNYGYTF.

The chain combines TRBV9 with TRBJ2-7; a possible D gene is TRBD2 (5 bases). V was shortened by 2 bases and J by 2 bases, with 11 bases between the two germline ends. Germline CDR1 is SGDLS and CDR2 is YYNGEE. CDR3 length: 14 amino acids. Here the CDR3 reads CASSVTGKAYEQYF. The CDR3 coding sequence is TGTGCCAGCAGCGTTACCGGGAAGGCCTACGAGCAGTACTTC.

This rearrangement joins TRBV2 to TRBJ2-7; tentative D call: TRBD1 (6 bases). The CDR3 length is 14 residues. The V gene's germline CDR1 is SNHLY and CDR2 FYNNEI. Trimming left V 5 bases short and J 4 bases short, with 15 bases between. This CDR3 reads CASSPSGQSYEQYF. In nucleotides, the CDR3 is TGTGCCAGCAGTCCATCTGGACAGAGTTACGAGCAGTACTTC.

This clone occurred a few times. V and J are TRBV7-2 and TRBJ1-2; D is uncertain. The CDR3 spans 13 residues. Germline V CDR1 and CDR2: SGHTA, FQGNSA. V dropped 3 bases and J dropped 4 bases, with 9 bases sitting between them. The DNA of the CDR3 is TGTGCCAGCAGCTTGGTCAACCTCTATGGCTACACCTTC. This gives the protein CASSLVNLYGYTF.

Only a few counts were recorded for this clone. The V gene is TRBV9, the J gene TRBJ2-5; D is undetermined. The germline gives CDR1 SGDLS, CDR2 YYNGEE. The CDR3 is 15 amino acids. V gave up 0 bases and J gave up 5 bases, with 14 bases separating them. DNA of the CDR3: TGTGCCAGCAGCGTAGGTGGCGCTACCCTCGAGACCCAGTACTTC. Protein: CASSVGGATLETQYF.

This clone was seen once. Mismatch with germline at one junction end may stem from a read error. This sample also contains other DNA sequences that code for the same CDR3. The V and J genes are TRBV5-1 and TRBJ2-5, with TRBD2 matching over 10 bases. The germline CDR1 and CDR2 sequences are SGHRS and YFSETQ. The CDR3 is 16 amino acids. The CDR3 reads CASSLELGTSEETQYF. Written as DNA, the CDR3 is TGCGCCAGCAGCTTGGAGTTAGGGACTAGCGAAGAGACTCAGTACTTC.

CDR3 sequence reads: CASSFTGTGGHYNEQFF. CDR3 sequence (DNA): TGTGCCAGCAGTTTCACGGGGACGGGGGGGCATTACAATGAGCAGTTCTTC. The chain carries TRBV27 and TRBJ2-1; 8 bases match TRBD2. Germline V gene sequence: CDR1 MNHEY, CDR2 SMNVEV (reference sequence). The CDR3 is 17 amino acids. V dropped 3 bases and J dropped 4; count of bases not matched to a gene: 11.

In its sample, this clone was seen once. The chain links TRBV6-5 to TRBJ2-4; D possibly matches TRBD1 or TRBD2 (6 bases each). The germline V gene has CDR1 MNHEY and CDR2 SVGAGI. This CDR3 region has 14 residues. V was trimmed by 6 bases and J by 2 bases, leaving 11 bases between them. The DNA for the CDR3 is TGTGCCAGCAGGGACAGCGGGTCCAAAAACATTCAGTACTTC. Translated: CASRDSGSKNIQYF.

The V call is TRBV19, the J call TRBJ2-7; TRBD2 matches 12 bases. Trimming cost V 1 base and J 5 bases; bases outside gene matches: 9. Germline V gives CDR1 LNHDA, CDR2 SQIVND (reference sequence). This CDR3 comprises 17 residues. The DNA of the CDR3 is TGTGCCAGTAGTATAGCTCTAGCGGGAGGGCCTCTCGACGAGCAGTACTTC. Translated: CASSIALAGGPLDEQYF.

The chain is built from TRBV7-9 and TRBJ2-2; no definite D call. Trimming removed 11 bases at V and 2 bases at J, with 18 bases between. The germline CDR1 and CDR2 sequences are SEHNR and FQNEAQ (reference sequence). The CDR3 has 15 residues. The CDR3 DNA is TGTGCCTCCAGCTATTCGGCAGTTAACACCGGGGAGCTGTTTTTT. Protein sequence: CASSYSAVNTGELFF. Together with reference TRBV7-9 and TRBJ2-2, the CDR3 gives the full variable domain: DTGVSQNPRHKITKRGQNVTFRCDPISEHNRLYWYRQTLGQGPEFLTYFQNEAQLEKSRLLSDRFSAERPKGSFSTLEIQRTEQGDSAMYLCASSYSAVNTGELFFGEGSRLTVL.

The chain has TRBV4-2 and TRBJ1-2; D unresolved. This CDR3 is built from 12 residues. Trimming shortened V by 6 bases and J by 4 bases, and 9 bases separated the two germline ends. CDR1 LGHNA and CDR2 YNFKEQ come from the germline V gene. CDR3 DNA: TGTGCCAGCAGTAAGGGTTCCTATGGCTACACCTTC. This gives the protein CASSKGSYGYTF.

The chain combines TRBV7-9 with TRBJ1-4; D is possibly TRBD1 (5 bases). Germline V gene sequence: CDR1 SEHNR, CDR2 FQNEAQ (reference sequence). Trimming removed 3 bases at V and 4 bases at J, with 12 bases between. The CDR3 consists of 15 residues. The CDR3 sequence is CASSLGGDVNEKLFF. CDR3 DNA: TGTGCCAGCAGCTTGGGGGGTGACGTTAATGAAAAACTGTTTTTT.